The text below deals with one T cell receptor beta chain. Its antigen is currently unknown. Looked up from germline, CDR1 is MDHEN and CDR2 is SYDVKM. CDR3 length equals 18 residues. After removal of 4 bases from V and 4 bases from J, the junction contained 12 bases not matched to a gene. This sample is part of a study of cytomegalovirus exposure and HLA in healthy donors. Study-level information: Some 85 million unique TCRs, all from HLA-typed donors, were included in an early release of the data. Study-wide results and caveats: Reports state that TCR beta sequences accurately predicted most subjects' HLA-A and HLA-B alleles.

13 Jbeta primers and 60 Vbeta primers were used for the PCR. The data were produced by immunoSEQ multiplex PCR, yet TCRdb's version contains in-frame clones alone and is incomplete. Of 100,000 to 130,000 clones in the sample, around 73% were seen once. The chain combines TRBV28 with TRBJ2-3; the match to TRBD2 covers 12 bases. The sequence was collected from a man aged 25-45 years in good health and CMV-seronegative. Sequenced: PBMCs. The chain's CDR3 is CASSSLSGLAGGPDTQYF. CDR3 DNA sequence: TGTGCCAGCAGTTCCCTATCCGGCCTAGCGGGAGGGCCAGATACGCAGTATTTT.